These 22 T cell receptor beta chains originate from one sample sequenced in a study of breast tumors, draining lymph nodes, adjacent tissues. Via MiXCR, TCRdb re-called the multiplex PCR reads, giving one row per CDR3 protein. Here the sample spans approximately 150,000 distinct CDR3 sequences, roughly a third being singletons. Samples came from axillary lymph nodes draining the breast cancer. Sequenced: axillary lymph node tissue. Receptors originate from a female donor with breast cancer. Some clones in this sample may be carry-over from other donors' samples.

This clonotype was counted many times. The junction departs from the called germline gene at one end, perhaps through a read error. The V call is TRBV6-2 or TRBV6-3, the J call TRBJ2-3; no clear D. CDR3 length: 13 amino acids. Germline-derived CDR1 and CDR2 are MNHEY and SVGEGT. CDR3 coding DNA: TGTGCCAGCAGTCACTCGCCTTTAGATACGCAGTATTTT. Its translation: CASSHSPLDTQYF.

This clonotype was counted at least ten times. The chain has TRBV5-1 and TRBJ1-4, with D possibly matching TRBD1 (6 bases). The CDR3 has 15 residues. V lost 0 bases and J lost 5, with 11 bases in between. Looked up from germline, CDR1 is SGHRS and CDR2 is YFSETQ. This CDR3 is CASSLEGGLNEKLFF. CDR3 DNA: TGCGCCAGCAGCTTGGAAGGGGGGTTAAATGAAAAACTGTTTTTT.

This clonotype was seen a single time. The rearrangement links TRBV7-9 to TRBJ2-2, with 13 bases lining up with TRBD2. The CDR3 runs 15 residues. The junction had 3 bases not matched to a gene; V was cut back by 10 bases and J by 1 base. CDR1 is SEHNR and CDR2 is FQNEAQ in the germline V gene (reference sequence). The CDR3 here is CATGLAGLNTGELFF. The CDR3 DNA is TGTGCCACGGGACTAGCGGGATTGAACACCGGGGAGCTGTTTTTT. The full variable domain, rest sourced from reference TRBV7-9 and TRBJ2-2, is DTGVSQNPRHKITKRGQNVTFRCDPISEHNRLYWYRQTLGQGPEFLTYFQNEAQLEKSRLLSDRFSAERPKGSFSTLEIQRTEQGDSAMYLCATGLAGLNTGELFFGEGSRLTVL.

Points on this clonotype: A read error may explain this, as a much larger clone is one base away. The genes are TRBV6-1 and TRBJ1-6; no reliable D call. The CDR3 totals 16 residues. CDR1 and CDR2 from the germline V gene are MNHNS and SASEGT. V was pared by 5 bases and J by 1 base, with 12 bases between. As DNA, the CDR3 is TGTGCCAGCAGTCAATCCGGGATTTCCTATAATTCACCCCTCCACTTT. Its translation: CASSQSGISYNSPLHF.

Details on this clonotype: Being one base from a much bigger clone, this may be a read error. This chain uses TRBV20-1 with TRBJ2-3, with 7 bases lining up with TRBD2. The junction had 9 bases not matched to a gene; V was cut back by 1 base and J by 2 bases. The V gene's germline CDR1 is DFQATT and CDR2 SNEGSKA (reference sequence). The CDR3 loop spans 16 amino acids. The CDR3 region is CSARGKRGLTTDTQYF. The CDR3 nucleotides read TGCAGTGCTAGAGGGAAGCGGGGACTAACCACAGATACGCAGTATTTT.

This clonotype was detected ten times or more. Here the CDR3 reads CASSRVVTDTQYF. Here the CDR3 DNA reads TGTGCCAGCAGCCGCGTAGTAACAGATACGCAGTATTTT. The chain has TRBV27 and TRBJ2-3; D is uncertain. Germline CDR1 is MNHEY and CDR2 is SMNVEV (reference sequence). The CDR3 spans 13 residues. Trimming removed 6 bases from V and 3 bases from J, with 10 bases in between.

With regard to this clonotype: Being one base from a much bigger clone, this may be a read error. The rearrangement links TRBV12-3 or TRBV12-4 to TRBJ2-5, with a possible D match to TRBD2 (5 bases). The CDR3 length is 15 residues. Trimming stripped 4 bases from V and 5 bases from J, with 17 bases between. Written as DNA, the CDR3 is TGTGCCAGCAGTTCCCGGGTCGGGATCTCGGAGACCCAGTACTTC. It encodes CASSSRVGISETQYF.

This clonotype was seen many times. V usage is TRBV27 and J usage is TRBJ2-7; D is uncertain. Germline V gene lookup returns CDR1 MNHEY and CDR2 SMNVEV (reference sequence). V dropped 2 bases and J dropped 6 bases, with 14 bases sitting between them. CDR3 size: 14 residues. The CDR3 DNA sequence: TGTGCCAGCAGTTTACAAGGAGCGCCCCCCGAGCAGTACTTC. The encoded protein is CASSLQGAPPEQYF.

This clonotype has a count of ten or more. This rearrangement joins TRBV3-1 to TRBJ2-5; TRBD2 aligns across 14 bases. The CDR3 extends over 16 amino acids. The junction had 5 bases not matched to a gene; V was cut back by 4 bases and J by 4 bases. Germline assignment: CDR1 LGHDT and CDR2 YNNKEL (reference sequence). This CDR3 reads CASSLRTSGGSETQYF. The CDR3 DNA reads TGTGCCAGCAGCCTCAGGACTAGCGGGGGGTCAGAGACCCAGTACTTC.

A word on this clonotype: One base away lies a much larger clone, so this may be a sequencing read error. J is TRBJ1-3 and V is TRBV5-6; D perhaps matches TRBD1 (5 bases). This CDR3 comprises 13 residues. The V gene lost 5 bases and the J gene lost 7 bases, with 13 bases spanning the gap. Germline assignment: CDR1 SGHDT and CDR2 YYEEEE. The CDR3 coding sequence is TGTGCCAGCAGGCGATGGGGGACTAACACCATATATTTT. Translating it yields CASRRWGTNTIYF.

Concerning this clonotype: A much larger clone differs by one base, so this may be a read error. This is likely a read error, given that the CDR3 carries no conserved phenylalanine or tryptophan at its end. V usage is TRBV27 and J usage is TRBJ2-1; D is undetermined. V was trimmed by 5 bases and J by 0 bases, leaving 14 bases between them. Germline loops: CDR1 MNHEY, CDR2 SMNVEV (reference sequence). The CDR3 runs 16 residues. CDR3 DNA: TGTGCCAGCAGTCCCTTGCAGCCCAGCTCCTACAATGAGCAGTTCTCC. This codes for CASSPLQPSSYNEQFS.

This clonotype was seen repeatedly, ten times or more. The chain joins TRBV9 to TRBJ2-1; 7 nucleotides line up with TRBD2. The CDR3 is 12 amino acids. Germline CDR1 SGDLS, CDR2 YYNGEE. The V segment lost 3 bases and the J segment 14 bases; nucleotides outside the gene matches: 8. As DNA, the CDR3 is TGTGCCAGCAGCGCGCGGGGCGGGAGTGAGTTCTTC. This codes for CASSARGGSEFF.

This clonotype has just a few counts. An end of the junction does not agree with germline; a read error may underlie this. V is TRBV3-1 and J is TRBJ2-7; D is ambiguous. This CDR3 is built from 12 residues. Germline CDR1 reads LGHDT; CDR2 reads YNNKEL (reference sequence). The CDR3 here is CAGSQVEDEQYF. In nucleotides, the CDR3 is TGTGCCGGCAGCCAAGTAGAGGACGAGCAGTACTTC.

The V gene is TRBV20-1, the J gene TRBJ1-5, with D tentatively TRBD1 (5 bases). The CDR3 covers 13 residues. Trimming removed 6 bases from V and 7 bases from J, with 16 bases in between. CDR1 and CDR2 (germline): DFQATT, SNEGSKA (reference sequence). The CDR3 coding sequence is TGCAGTGCCAGCAACGGGGGTGGACAGCCCCAGCATTTT. It encodes CSASNGGGQPQHF.

The V and J genes are TRBV10-1 and TRBJ2-7; 7 bases align to TRBD2. V shed 8 bases and J 2 bases; nucleotides not matched to a gene: 12. The CDR3 is made up of 15 amino acids. Germline CDR1 and CDR2: WNHNN and SYGVQD (reference sequence). This chain's CDR3 is CASSPALAVPYEQYF. The CDR3 nucleotides read TGCGCCAGCTCCCCTGCCCTAGCGGTTCCCTACGAGCAGTACTTC.

This clonotype was seen only a few times. This chain links TRBV7-9 with TRBJ2-5, with 14 bases lining up with TRBD2. This CDR3 is built from 17 residues. Unmatched junction bases numbered 9, after V lost 1 base and J lost 8 bases. CDR1 is SEHNR and CDR2 is FQNEAQ in the germline V gene (reference sequence). DNA for the CDR3: TGTGCCAGCAGCTTAGTTGCGCCGGGACTAGCGGGGGCAACCCAGTACTTC. Its protein is CASSLVAPGLAGATQYF.

On this clonotype itself: One end of the junction does not line up with germline, which may come from a read error. V and J are TRBV20-1 and TRBJ2-5; D could derive from TRBD1 or TRBD2 (5 bases each). The CDR3 is 14 amino acids. Germline V gene data show CDR1 as DFQATT and CDR2 as SNEGSKA (reference sequence). CDR3 amino acids: CSARERGVGETQHF. The CDR3 region has the DNA TGCAGTGCCAGAGAGAGGGGAGTGGGGGAGACCCAGCACTTC.

A word on this clonotype: The germline gene is not matched at one end of the junction; a read error may be the cause. The J gene is TRBJ1-3, the V gene TRBV20-1, with D hard to call. Germline CDR1 reads DFQATT; CDR2 reads SNEGSKA (reference sequence). The CDR3 loop spans 12 amino acids. The CDR3 DNA is TGCAGTGCTAGGGGATGGAGAAACACCACATATTTT. It codes for CSARGWRNTTYF.

This clonotype was seen repeatedly, ten times or more. J is TRBJ2-2 and V is TRBV20-1; D is possibly TRBD2 (6 bases). Looked up from germline, CDR1 is DFQATT and CDR2 is SNEGSKA (reference sequence). V shed 6 bases and J shed 3 bases, with 20 bases lying between them. The CDR3 is 16 amino acids. The CDR3 region is CSAQKGPAGYTGELFF. The CDR3 DNA follows: TGCAGTGCGCAAAAAGGGCCAGCGGGTTACACCGGGGAGCTGTTTTTT.

This clonotype was seen many times. This chain joins TRBV29-1 and TRBJ1-1; D unclear. This CDR3 spans 12 amino acids. Trimming removed 5 bases from V and 4 bases from J, with 11 bases in between. Looked up from germline, CDR1 is SQVTM and CDR2 is ANQGSEA. CDR3 region: CSVRAVGTEAFF. The CDR3 DNA follows: TGCAGCGTTCGAGCAGTCGGCACTGAAGCTTTCTTT.

This clonotype has just a few counts. V and J are TRBV6-6 and TRBJ2-3; 7 bases match TRBD2. CDR3 length: 15 amino acids. Trimming took 7 bases from V and 5 from J; bases not matched to a gene: 12. Germline V gene lookup returns CDR1 MNHNY and CDR2 SVGAGI (reference sequence). CDR3 sequence (DNA): TGTGCCAGCACCCACGGTGGGGCGGGGGAAGATACGCAGTATTTT. Translating gives CASTHGGAGEDTQYF.

With regard to this clonotype: Given the absence of the conserved phenylalanine or tryptophan at the CDR3 end, a read error is likely. The gene calls are TRBV6-5 and TRBJ1-2, with D hard to call. CDR3 length equals 14 residues. From germline, CDR1 is MNHEY and CDR2 SVGAGI. CDR3: CASSHSTLSYGYTL. The CDR3, as DNA: TGTGCCAGCAGTCACTCGACTTTGTCTTATGGCTACACCCTC.